This TCR beta chain was sequenced in a study of T cell responses to AZD1222 COVID-19 vaccine. Comments on this clone: Its specificity is not known.

The repertoire was sequenced with immunoSEQ multiplex PCR; TCRdb's copy has only in-frame clones and lacks some. The data hold roughly 99,000 clones, with around nine tenths observed a single time. Findings and caveats of the study: In all cases, repertoires were sampled only after the peak T cell response. Receipt of two AZD1222 doses was followed by a rise in Spike-specific TCR breadth and depth.

The CDR3 sequence is 13 residues long. V lost 7 bases, J lost 4 bases, and 13 bases lay in between. Germline V CDR1 and CDR2: LNHDA, SQIVND (reference sequence). This clonotype originated in an adult who received the AZD1222 COVID-19 vaccine. This chain joins TRBV19 and TRBJ1-2; D is unclear. The sequencing here drew on peripheral blood, taken 28 days after the second AZD1222 dose. The CDR3 DNA reads TGTGCCAGTAACCGGGAGGGTGGCTATGGCTACACCTTC. Translated: CASNREGGYGYTF.